This T cell receptor (beta chain) was documented in a study of identifying expanded T cells in peripheral blood. Study observations and caveats: Differentially abundant clones: approximately 1.3 between replicates, around 16 at around 14 days, 19 to 20 at four. Variance in clone template counts between approximately two-week samples significantly increased with total template count across all healthy donors.

Data came from immunoSEQ multiplex PCR; TCRdb stores just in-frame clones and leaves some out. The table includes 81,000 or so clones, 84% detected once. No infections or other immune events were documented during collection. Concerning this clone itself: The target antigen is unknown.

The CDR3 contains 11 residues. V gave up 6 bases and J gave up 10 bases, with 10 bases separating them. The germline gives CDR1 MNHNY, CDR2 SVGAGI (reference sequence). Sequencing input: blood. The V gene is TRBV6-6, the J gene TRBJ2-1; D uncertain. This clonotype was obtained from a person aged 18 to 70 in good health. As DNA, the CDR3 is TGTGCCAGCAGCGCCAGCTCAGAGCAGTTCTTC. Translation gives CASSASSEQFF.